This T cell receptor beta chain was identified in a study of cytomegalovirus exposure and HLA in healthy donors. Overall study context: An analysis done earlier identified roughly 120 million unique TCR beta sequences from about 179 million T cells.

This clone occurred a few times. Its antigen is still unknown. The study, taken as a whole, reports: More clonal expansion characterized HLA-associated TCR beta chains than equally common others in a later analysis.

The trim removed 4 bases at V and 3 bases at J, leaving 10 bases unmatched. This CDR3 comprises 16 residues. The germline V gene encodes CDR1 SGHRS and CDR2 YFSETQ. The study ran its PCR with 60 Vbeta and 13 Jbeta primers. Libraries were prepared by immunoSEQ multiplex PCR; TCRdb keeps only in-frame clonotypes and omits some of them. The table shows approximately 150,000 clones, with approximately 79% occurring only once. This chain links TRBV5-1 with TRBJ2-7; 10 positions match TRBD2. This TCR was sampled from a male donor in good health and CMV-seronegative. The specimen sequenced was PBMCs. This chain's CDR3 is CASSQPLAGLVYEQYF. As DNA, the CDR3 is TGCGCCAGCAGCCAGCCACTAGCGGGACTCGTCTACGAGCAGTACTTC.